This T cell receptor beta chain is drawn from a study of T-cell reconstitution after alpha-beta-depleted transplantation in children. The authors prepared the TCRbeta library with unique molecular identifiers. Each CDR3 protein gets one entry after TCRdb re-called the PCR reads with MiXCR. This sample has 97,000 or so distinct CDR3 sequences, with approximately 8% found just once. As for this clonotype: Antigen specificity is unknown.

Regarding the study as a whole: By one year post-transplant, T-cell counts and diversity largely arose from T cells that were newly produced. About two months after transplant, alpha-beta T cells reportedly came from several hundred expanded graft clones. TCRbeta diversity was high at day 60 in some patients (a result of surviving recipient T cells and thymic progenitors).

CDR1 is SGHTA and CDR2 is FQGNSA in the germline V gene. The V and J ends lost 2 bases and 0 bases respectively, with 3 bases between them. The CDR3 is 13 amino acids. This clonotype was sampled from a boy aged 2-9 years with acute lymphoblastic leukemia, due to receive a stem cell transplant. V usage is TRBV7-2 and J usage is TRBJ2-3; D is undetermined. The source material was PBMCs, sampled before TCRalphabeta/CD19-depleted stem cell transplant. Here the CDR3 DNA reads TGTGCCAGCAGCTTATATAGCACAGATACGCAGTATTTT. Residues: CASSLYSTDTQYF.